This T cell receptor (beta chain) was identified in a study of spatial heterogeneity in lung cancer. About the research overall: Sequencing consistently turned up more beta-chain sequences than alpha-chain sequences. Study-level findings and limits: Resection saw ubiquitous expanded tumor TCRs appear in blood more than follow-up did.

The time point: sample taken at primary tumor resection. Sequencing covered unsorted whole RNA taken from tumor, nontumor lung or frozen PBMC. Untreated early-stage non-small cell lung cancer patients, over 55 in total, were the donors. The CDR3 contains 14 residues. From germline, CDR1 is SGHAT and CDR2 FQNNGV. V was clipped by 5 bases and J by 1 base; unmatched bases: 3. Every individual TCR cDNA molecule carried its own unique molecular identifier, which allowed correction of PCR and sequencing errors. TCRdb used MiXCR to reprocess the 5' RACE reads, holding one entry per CDR3 protein. The sample includes about 92,000 distinct CDR3 sequences, around 12% seen only once; the top ten take roughly 41%. The sample holds many counts of this clonotype. The antigen remains undetermined.

The starting material was PBMCs, obtained at surgery. The TCR was taken from a male donor with early-stage non-small cell lung cancer. The chain is built from TRBV11-2 and TRBJ2-3; 7 bases agree with TRBD2. In DNA form, the CDR3 reads TGTGCCAGCAGCCACGCGGGAGGCACAGATACGCAGTATTTT. This codes for CASSHAGGTDTQYF.